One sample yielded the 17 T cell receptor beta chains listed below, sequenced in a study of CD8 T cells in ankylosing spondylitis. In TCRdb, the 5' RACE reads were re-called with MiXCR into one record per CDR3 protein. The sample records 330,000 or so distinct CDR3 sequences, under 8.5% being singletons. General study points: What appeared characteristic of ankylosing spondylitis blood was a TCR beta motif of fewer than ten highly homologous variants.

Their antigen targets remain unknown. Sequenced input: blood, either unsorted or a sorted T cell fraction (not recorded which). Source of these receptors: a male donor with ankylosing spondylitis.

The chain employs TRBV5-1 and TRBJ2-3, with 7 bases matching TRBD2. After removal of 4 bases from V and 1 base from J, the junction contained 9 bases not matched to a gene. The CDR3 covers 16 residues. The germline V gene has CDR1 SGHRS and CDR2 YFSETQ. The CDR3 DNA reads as TGCGCCAGCAGCAGATTGGCGGGAGTCGGCACAGATACGCAGTATTTT. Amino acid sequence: CASSRLAGVGTDTQYF. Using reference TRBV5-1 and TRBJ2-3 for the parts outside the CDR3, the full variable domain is KAGVTQTPRYLIKTRGQQVTLSCSPISGHRSVSWYQQTPGQGLQFLFEYFSETQRNKGNFPGRFSGRQFSNSRSEMNVSTLELGDSALYLCASSRLAGVGTDTQYFGPGTRLTVL.

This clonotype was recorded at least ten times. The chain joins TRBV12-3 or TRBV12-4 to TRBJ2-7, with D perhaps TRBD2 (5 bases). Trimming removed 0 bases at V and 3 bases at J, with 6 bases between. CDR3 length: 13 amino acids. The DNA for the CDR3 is TGTGCCAGCAGTTTAGCGGGAGTCTACGAGCAGTACTTC. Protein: CASSLAGVYEQYF.

The CDR3 nucleotides are TGTGCCAGCAGTTTGACATTGCCTGAAAAACTGTTTTTT. This encodes CASSLTLPEKLFF. V gene TRBV12-3 or TRBV12-4 combines with J gene TRBJ1-4, with D hard to call. Trimming shortened V by 3 bases and J by 7 bases, and 9 bases separated the two germline ends. This CDR3 has 13 amino acids.

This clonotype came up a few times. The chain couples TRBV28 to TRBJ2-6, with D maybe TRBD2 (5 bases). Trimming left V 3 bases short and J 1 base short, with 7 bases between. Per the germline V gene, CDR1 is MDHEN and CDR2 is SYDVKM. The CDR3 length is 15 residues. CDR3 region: CASSFGGSGANVLTF. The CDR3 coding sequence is TGTGCCAGCAGTTTTGGAGGATCTGGGGCCAACGTCCTGACTTTC. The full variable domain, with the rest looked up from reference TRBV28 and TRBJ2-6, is DVKVTQSSRYLVKRTGEKVFLECVQDMDHENMFWYRQDPGLGLRLIYFSYDVKMKEKGDIPEGYSVSREKKERFSLILESASTNQTSMYLCASSFGGSGANVLTFGAGSRLTVL.

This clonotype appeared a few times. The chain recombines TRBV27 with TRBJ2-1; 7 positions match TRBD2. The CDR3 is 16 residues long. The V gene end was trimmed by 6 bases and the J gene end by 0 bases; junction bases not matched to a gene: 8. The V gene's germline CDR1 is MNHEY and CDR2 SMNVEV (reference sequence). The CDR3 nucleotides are TGTGCCAGCAGGGAAGCGGGGCTAAGCTCCTACAATGAGCAGTTCTTC. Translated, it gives CASREAGLSSYNEQFF.

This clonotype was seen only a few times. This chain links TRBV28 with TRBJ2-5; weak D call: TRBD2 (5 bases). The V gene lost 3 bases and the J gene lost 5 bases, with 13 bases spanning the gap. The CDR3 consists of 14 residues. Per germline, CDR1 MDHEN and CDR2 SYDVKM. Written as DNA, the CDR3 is TGTGCCAGCAGTTTTACTAGGCCCAGTGAGACCCAGTACTTC. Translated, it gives CASSFTRPSETQYF. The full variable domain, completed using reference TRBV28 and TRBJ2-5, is DVKVTQSSRYLVKRTGEKVFLECVQDMDHENMFWYRQDPGLGLRLIYFSYDVKMKEKGDIPEGYSVSREKKERFSLILESASTNQTSMYLCASSFTRPSETQYFGPGTRLLVL.

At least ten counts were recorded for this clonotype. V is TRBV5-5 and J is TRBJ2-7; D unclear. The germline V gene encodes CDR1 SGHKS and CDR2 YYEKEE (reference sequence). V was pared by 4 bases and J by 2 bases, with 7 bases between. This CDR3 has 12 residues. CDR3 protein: CASSPDPYEQYF. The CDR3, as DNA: TGTGCCAGCAGCCCCGACCCCTACGAGCAGTACTTC.

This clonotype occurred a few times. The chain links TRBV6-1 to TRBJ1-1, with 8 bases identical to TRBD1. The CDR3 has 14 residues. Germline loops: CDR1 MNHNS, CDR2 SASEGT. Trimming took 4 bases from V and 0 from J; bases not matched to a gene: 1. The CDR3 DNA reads TGTGCCAGCAGTGGACAGGGGTTGAACACTGAAGCTTTCTTT. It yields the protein CASSGQGLNTEAFF.

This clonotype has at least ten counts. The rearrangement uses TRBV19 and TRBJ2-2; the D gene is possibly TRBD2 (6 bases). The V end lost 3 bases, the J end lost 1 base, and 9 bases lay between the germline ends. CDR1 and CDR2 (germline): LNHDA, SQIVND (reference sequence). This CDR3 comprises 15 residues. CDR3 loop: CASSIRAGNTGELFF. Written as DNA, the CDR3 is TGTGCCAGTAGTATCCGAGCGGGGAACACCGGGGAGCTGTTTTTT. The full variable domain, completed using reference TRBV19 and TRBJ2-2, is DGGITQSPKYLFRKEGQNVTLSCEQNLNHDAMYWYRQDPGQGLRLIYYSQIVNDFQKGDIAEGYSVSREKKESFPLTVTSAQKNPTAFYLCASSIRAGNTGELFFGEGSRLTVL.

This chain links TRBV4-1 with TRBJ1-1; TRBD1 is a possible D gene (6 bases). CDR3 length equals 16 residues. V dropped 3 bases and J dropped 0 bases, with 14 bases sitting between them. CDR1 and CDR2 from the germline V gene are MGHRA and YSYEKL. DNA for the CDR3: TGCGCCAGCAGCCATACAGGGACCAGAATGAACACTGAAGCTTTCTTT. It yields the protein CASSHTGTRMNTEAFF.

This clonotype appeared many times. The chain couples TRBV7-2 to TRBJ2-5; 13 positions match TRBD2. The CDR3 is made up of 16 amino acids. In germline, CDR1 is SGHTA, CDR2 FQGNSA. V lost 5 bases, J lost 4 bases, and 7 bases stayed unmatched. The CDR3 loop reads CASSNGLAGEGETQYF. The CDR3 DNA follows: TGTGCCAGCAGCAACGGACTAGCGGGAGAAGGAGAGACCCAGTACTTC.

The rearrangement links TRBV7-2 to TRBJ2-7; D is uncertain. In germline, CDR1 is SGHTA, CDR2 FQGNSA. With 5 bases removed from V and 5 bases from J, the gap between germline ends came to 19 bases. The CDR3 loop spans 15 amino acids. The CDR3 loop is CASSLDGARVDEQYF. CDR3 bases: TGTGCCAGCAGCCTCGATGGCGCCCGAGTGGACGAGCAGTACTTC.

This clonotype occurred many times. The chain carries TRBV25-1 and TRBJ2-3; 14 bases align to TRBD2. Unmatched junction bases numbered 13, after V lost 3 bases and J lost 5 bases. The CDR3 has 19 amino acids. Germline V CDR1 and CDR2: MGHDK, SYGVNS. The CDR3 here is CASSDPGLAGARSRDTQYF. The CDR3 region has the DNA TGTGCCAGCAGTGACCCGGGACTAGCGGGAGCTCGGAGTAGAGATACGCAGTATTTT.

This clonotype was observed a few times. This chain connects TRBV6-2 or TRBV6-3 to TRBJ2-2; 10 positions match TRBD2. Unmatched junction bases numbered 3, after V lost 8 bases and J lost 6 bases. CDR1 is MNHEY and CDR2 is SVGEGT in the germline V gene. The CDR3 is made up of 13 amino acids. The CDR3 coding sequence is TGTGCCAGCCTAGCGGGAGCTTCCGGGGAGCTGTTTTTT. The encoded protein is CASLAGASGELFF.

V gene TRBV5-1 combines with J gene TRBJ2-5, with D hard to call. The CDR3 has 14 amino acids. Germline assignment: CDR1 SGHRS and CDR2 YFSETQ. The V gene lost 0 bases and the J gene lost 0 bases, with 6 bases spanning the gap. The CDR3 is CASSLALDQETQYF. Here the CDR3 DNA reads TGCGCCAGCAGCTTGGCGCTGGACCAAGAGACCCAGTACTTC.

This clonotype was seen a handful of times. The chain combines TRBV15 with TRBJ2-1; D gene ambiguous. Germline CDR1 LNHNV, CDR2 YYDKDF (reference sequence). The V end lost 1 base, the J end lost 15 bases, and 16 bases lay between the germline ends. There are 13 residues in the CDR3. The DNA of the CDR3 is TGTGCCACCAGCAGAGTCCGGCTCCCCGGATTGTTCTTC. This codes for CATSRVRLPGLFF.

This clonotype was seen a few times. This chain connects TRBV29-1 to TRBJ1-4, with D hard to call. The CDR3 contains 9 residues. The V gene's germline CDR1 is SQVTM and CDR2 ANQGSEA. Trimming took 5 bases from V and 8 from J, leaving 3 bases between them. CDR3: CSVIEKLFF. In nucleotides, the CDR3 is TGCAGCGTTATCGAAAAACTGTTTTTT.